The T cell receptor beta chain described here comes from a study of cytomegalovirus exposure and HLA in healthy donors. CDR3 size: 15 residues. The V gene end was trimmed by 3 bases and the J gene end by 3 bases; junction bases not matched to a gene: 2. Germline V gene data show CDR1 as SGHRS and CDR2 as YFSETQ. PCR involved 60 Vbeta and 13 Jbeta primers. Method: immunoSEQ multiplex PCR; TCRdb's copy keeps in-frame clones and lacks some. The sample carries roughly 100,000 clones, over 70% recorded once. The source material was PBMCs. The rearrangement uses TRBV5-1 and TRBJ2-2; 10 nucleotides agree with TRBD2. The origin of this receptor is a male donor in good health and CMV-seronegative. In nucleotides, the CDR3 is TGCGCCAGCAGCTCTACTAGCGGGGACACCGGGGAGCTGTTTTTT. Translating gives CASSSTSGDTGELFF.